This TCR beta chain was sequenced during a study of blood T cell repertoires in COVID-19. Study details: Samples taken during acute and convalescent COVID-19 were collected in the United States, Italy and Spain. T cells, B-cell-depleted T cells, or PBMCs supplied cDNA or gDNA.

Methods used by the authors: Estimated nucleated cell counts came from reference gene primer amplification. The method was immunoSEQ multiplex PCR; TCRdb's version includes in-frame clones alone and lacks a portion of them. Clone size and V and J calls were adopted from that table, with D and trimming inferred from the DNA. In the table there are 100,000 to 150,000 clones, around 86% of which are singletons. The CDR3 length is 15 residues. From germline, CDR1 is GTSNPN and CDR2 SVGIG (reference sequence). J was trimmed by 4 bases and V by 3 bases; bases with no gene match: 8. The J gene is TRBJ1-3, the V gene TRBV30, with 8 bases aligning to TRBD1. The source material was peripheral blood. This TCR was recovered from a man in his fifties with active COVID-19. The CDR3 loop is CAWRPLTGVGNTIYF. The CDR3 DNA sequence: TGTGCCTGGAGGCCTTTGACAGGGGTGGGAAACACCATATATTTT.